This paragraph covers one T cell receptor (beta chain) sequence. Germline-derived CDR1 and CDR2 are SGHAT and FQNNGV. CDR3 length: 16 residues. V gave up 0 bases and J gave up 7 bases, with 18 bases separating them. These data originate in a study of blood T cell repertoires in COVID-19. Produced via immunoSEQ multiplex PCR; TCRdb's table is partial and in-frame only. The sample holds 300,000 to 450,000 clones, 85% seen once. The sequence was collected from a woman aged 18-29 years with acute or convalescent COVID-19. Sequencing was done on a sample of peripheral blood. The chain carries TRBV11-2 and TRBJ1-2; the D is unclear. CDR3 residues: CASSLDRLPVTGGYTF. CDR3 nucleotide sequence: TGTGCCAGCAGCTTAGATCGGCTACCAGTGACGGGTGGCTACACCTTC.